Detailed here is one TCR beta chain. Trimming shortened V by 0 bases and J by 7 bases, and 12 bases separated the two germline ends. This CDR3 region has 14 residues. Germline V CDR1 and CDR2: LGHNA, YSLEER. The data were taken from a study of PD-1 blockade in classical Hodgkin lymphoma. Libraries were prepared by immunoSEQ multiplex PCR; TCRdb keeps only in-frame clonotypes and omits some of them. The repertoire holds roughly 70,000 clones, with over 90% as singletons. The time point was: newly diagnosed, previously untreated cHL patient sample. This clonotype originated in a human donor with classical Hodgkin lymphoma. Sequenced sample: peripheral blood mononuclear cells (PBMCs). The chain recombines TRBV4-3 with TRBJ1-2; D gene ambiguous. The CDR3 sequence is CASSQDHRGGGYTF. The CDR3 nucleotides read TGCGCCAGCAGCCAAGATCATCGGGGAGGTGGCTACACCTTC.